This entry lists 5 T cell receptor beta chains sequenced from one sample in a study of T-cell reconstitution after alpha-beta-depleted transplantation in children. It was with unique molecular identifiers that the TCRbeta library was prepared. TCRdb passed the PCR reads through MiXCR, listing each CDR3 protein once. The sample holds roughly 100,000 distinct CDR3 sequences, under 9% seen once. The sequenced sample was PBMCs, obtained before TCRalphabeta/CD19-depleted stem cell transplant. These receptors all come from a boy aged 2-15 years with acute lymphoblastic leukemia, due to receive a stem cell transplant.

This chain uses TRBV6-5 with TRBJ2-3; 9 bases are shared with TRBD1. Per germline, CDR1 MNHEY and CDR2 SVGAGI. J was trimmed by 5 bases and V by 2 bases; bases with no gene match: 5. The CDR3 has 15 residues. Written as DNA, the CDR3 is TGTGCCAGCAGTTACGGGTTGACAGGGGGAGATACGCAGTATTTT. Its translation is CASSYGLTGGDTQYF.

This clonotype was detected many times. V and J are TRBV5-1 and TRBJ1-2, with TRBD1 as a possible D gene (5 bases). Germline CDR1 is SGHRS and CDR2 is YFSETQ. Trimming stripped 7 bases from V and 2 bases from J, with 9 bases between. CDR3 size: 12 residues. CDR3 coding DNA: TGCGCCAGCGCCGGGACCAACTATGGCTACACCTTC. This sequence encodes CASAGTNYGYTF.

This clonotype appeared many times. The chain employs TRBV5-5 and TRBJ1-1, with 9 bases aligning to TRBD1. The V gene's germline CDR1 is SGHKS and CDR2 YYEKEE (reference sequence). The CDR3 extends over 15 amino acids. After removal of 3 bases from V and 6 bases from J, the junction contained 9 bases not matched to a gene. Written as DNA, the CDR3 is TGTGCCAGCAGCTCCGTTGGGGGACAGGGACCTGAAGCTTTCTTT. Its translation is CASSSVGGQGPEAFF.

This clonotype was seen ten or more times. The rearrangement uses TRBV6-1 and TRBJ2-3, with a tentative D call TRBD2 (7 bases). From germline, CDR1 is MNHNS and CDR2 SASEGT. The V end was cut by 7 bases, the J end by 6 bases, with 20 bases between. The CDR3 is 15 residues long. CDR3 in DNA: TGTGCCAGCACTCCCGGGGGGCCCATCCCTGATACGCAGTATTTT. The encoded protein is CASTPGGPIPDTQYF.

This clonotype showed up many times. This chain joins TRBV29-1 and TRBJ2-3, with D tentatively TRBD2 (6 bases). The CDR3 totals 17 residues. The V end was cut by 0 bases, the J end by 0 bases, with 16 bases between. Germline V gene lookup returns CDR1 SQVTM and CDR2 ANQGSEA. The CDR3 nucleotides are TGCAGCGTTGAAGATCAGGGCGGGGCGCTTAGCACAGATACGCAGTATTTT. Amino acids: CSVEDQGGALSTDTQYF.